This record looks at one TCR beta chain sequence and its context. This clone has a single count. Its specific antigen is unknown. Within one base of it there is no much larger clone, and no base qualities were kept. TCRbeta CDR3 regions were amplified from genomic DNA using the immunoSEQ Assay, a bias-controlled multiplex PCR. The paper's data handling went like this. The number of nucleated cells in each sample was estimated from the amplification of reference gene primers within the assay. To quantify the absolute abundance of each unique TCRbeta CDR3 rearrangement, sequence reads were collapsed and filtered. For each sample, productive Simpson clonality was calculated as the square root of Simpson's diversity index over productive rearrangements. TCRdb took this table from immuneACCESS and kept in-frame rearrangements with V and J called. Such tables lack part of the clones; where checked against another copy, unresolved V genes explain under half of the gap, and the rest is unexplained. V and J calls and clone size come straight from that table; D and trimming were deduced from the DNA. The sample yields more than 95,000 clones; around 86% were counted once. Clones ranked in the top ten supply approximately 5.3% of the sample.

This specimen belongs to a study of blood T cell repertoires in COVID-19 (dated by TCRdb to the early 2020s). Describing the broader study: The collaborator samples originated in the United States, Italy and Spain and spanned the acute and convalescent phases of COVID-19. The prospective study material was composed of cDNA or gDNA derived from T cells, B-cell-depleted T cells, or PBMCs. Subjects who had been exposed to COVID-19, were actively infected with it, or had recovered from it provided the deeply sampled blood TCRbeta repertoires that made up the dataset. The repertoires were made available in a free public database intended to serve as a resource for research on the immune response to SARS-CoV-2. Samples were obtained from the ongoing ImmuneRACE study (first 160 participants) and from about 1,300 subjects provided by 6 global collaborators. The sample metadata nearly always contained a de-identified subject ID, COVID-19 status, age in years and sex. Where available, HLA class I and class II types were obtained from metadata supplied by the sample provider rather than from assay-based typing. Results and caveats for the whole study, not just this receptor: Clinical and demographic metadata were provided uncurated, with the amount varying by source and participant.

The collaborating institutions used their own protocols to collect whole blood in K2EDTA tubes. Collaborator samples were shipped for TCRbeta analysis as frozen whole blood, isolated PBMCs, or DNA extracted from either sample type. Sequencing used peripheral blood. The sequence was obtained from a human donor in a cohort sampled during active COVID-19.

The CDR3 region has the sequence CASSIATIQETQYF. Read as DNA, the sequence is TGTGCCAGTAGTATAGCAACAATCCAAGAGACCCAGTACTTC. In this chain, TRBV19 is recombined with TRBJ2-5, with no D gene named confidently. The germline V gene (reference sequence) gives CDR1 as LNHDA and CDR2 as SQIVND. The V and J ends are trimmed by 1 base and 1 base, leaving 7 bases between them. Including cysteine and phenylalanine, the CDR3 has 14 amino acids. Only the CDR3 part of the read is kept: 42 bases, read in frame from the first base.